This record looks at one T cell receptor (beta chain) sequence and its context. The sample comes from a study of T-cell reconstitution after alpha-beta-depleted transplantation in children. Trimming pared 4 bases from V and 15 bases from J, leaving 22 bases between. This CDR3 contains 14 residues. The germline V gene has CDR1 MNHEY and CDR2 SVGAGI. TCRbeta library preparation incorporated unique molecular identifiers. TCRdb passed the PCR reads through MiXCR, listing each CDR3 protein once. Counted here are 360,000 or so distinct CDR3 sequences, roughly 21% occurring once; the ten biggest clones make up 3% to 4.5%.

The sequencing here drew on PBMCs from the stem cell graft donor, taken from the stem cell graft. The TCR comes from a human donor who donated a stem cell graft to a child with acute myeloid leukemia. This chain connects TRBV6-5 to TRBJ2-4; a possible D gene is TRBD1 (5 bases). DNA for the CDR3: TGTGCCAGCAGTTCGAATTCCTACGGACAAAGTTTGTACTTC. This translates into CASSSNSYGQSLYF.